This T cell receptor beta chain was identified during a study of T cell repertoires and HLA-DP antigens. Measured with immunoSEQ multiplex PCR; TCRdb has only the in-frame clones, and not every one. The sample gives over 60,000 clones, just under 80% of which show up once; around 1.4% is in the top ten. The table lists this clone with a few counts. Its antigen is still unknown. This CDR3 is built from 13 residues. Germline lookup yields CDR1 SGHVS and CDR2 FNYEAQ. With 10 bases removed from V and 0 bases from J, the gap between germline ends came to 10 bases. V usage is TRBV7-6 and J usage is TRBJ2-1; unclear D gene. The clonotype was recovered from a man aged 55 to 70 in good health and CMV-seronegative. The specimen sequenced was CD4+ T cells from PBMCs. The DNA of the CDR3 is TGTGCCATCGGGTCGAGCTCCTACAATGAGCAGTTCTTC. Residues: CAIGSSSYNEQFF.